Below, 22 T cell receptor beta chains from the same sample are listed, as sequenced in a study of T cells after yellow fever vaccination. TCRdb itself ran the 5' RACE reads through MiXCR, one entry per CDR3 protein. This sample carries some 300,000 distinct CDR3 sequences, more than 3% of them seen once, and the ten largest clones take about a quarter. Sequencing was performed on PBMCs, taken on the day of the yellow fever booster vaccination. The source of these receptors is a man between 18 and 29 years old who received the YFV17D yellow fever vaccine.

The CDR3 loop reads CASSGTGYNQPQHF. The CDR3 DNA is TGTGCCAGCAGTGGCACAGGGTATAATCAGCCCCAGCATTTT. The chain links TRBV6-5 to TRBJ1-5; TRBD1 might be the D (6 bases). The germline V gene encodes CDR1 MNHEY and CDR2 SVGAGI. The ends were cut back, 5 bases at V and 4 bases at J, with 12 bases in the middle. This CDR3 has 14 amino acids.

This clonotype turned up a few times. This chain uses TRBV20-1 with TRBJ1-6; 10 positions match TRBD1. The CDR3 length is 15 residues. V shed 7 bases, J shed 9 bases, and the junction held 12 bases outside the gene matches. Germline values: CDR1 DFQATT, CDR2 SNEGSKA (reference sequence). The CDR3, as DNA: TGCAGTGTCATCTTGACAGGGGGCTACGGTTCACCCCTCCACTTT. It codes for CSVILTGGYGSPLHF.

This clonotype occurred many times. This chain uses TRBV5-1 with TRBJ2-2, with 8 positions matching TRBD1. The CDR3 loop spans 15 amino acids. Trimming removed 0 bases from V and 6 bases from J; junction bases left unmatched: 4. Looked up from germline, CDR1 is SGHRS and CDR2 is YFSETQ. CDR3 coding DNA: TGCGCCAGCAGCTTGGCCCAGGGGGCGTCCGGGGAGCTGTTTTTT. It is translated as CASSLAQGASGELFF.

This clonotype occurred many times. The chain combines TRBV6-5 with TRBJ2-1; TRBD1 matches 8 bases. Germline V gives CDR1 MNHEY, CDR2 SVGAGI. The CDR3 spans 14 residues. The junction had 8 bases not matched to a gene; V was cut back by 6 bases and J by 7 bases. As DNA, the CDR3 is TGTGCCAGCAGCCTCCGGACAGGGCTTAATGAGCAGTTCTTC. Its protein is CASSLRTGLNEQFF.

This clonotype turned up a few times. J is TRBJ1-1 and V is TRBV12-3 or TRBV12-4; possible D gene TRBD1, 5 bases. V dropped 11 bases and J dropped 0 bases, with 13 bases sitting between them. The CDR3 runs to 13 residues. CDR3 nucleotide sequence: TGTGCCGGGACTCGACAGTTGAACACTGAAGCTTTCTTT. The encoded protein is CAGTRQLNTEAFF.

This clonotype was counted only a few times. J is TRBJ2-5 and V is TRBV4-2; 14 bases align to TRBD2. Germline V lookup: CDR1 LGHNA, CDR2 YNFKEQ. The CDR3 is 18 residues long. The junction had 11 bases not matched to a gene; V was cut back by 4 bases and J by 4 bases. The CDR3 is CASSPGLAGGERGETQYF. CDR3 in DNA: TGTGCCAGCAGCCCAGGACTAGCGGGGGGAGAGCGGGGAGAGACCCAGTACTTC.

This clonotype has only a few counts. The rearrangement uses TRBV27 and TRBJ2-7; D is ambiguous. Per germline, CDR1 MNHEY and CDR2 SMNVEV (reference sequence). The CDR3 runs 13 residues. Trimming pared 6 bases from V and 0 bases from J, leaving 9 bases between. The CDR3 DNA follows: TGTGCCAGCAGAAGAGGATCCTCCTACGAGCAGTACGTC. It translates to CASRRGSSYEQYV.

This clonotype occurred a few times. The chain has TRBV29-1 and TRBJ2-5; D remains ambiguous. Germline values: CDR1 SQVTM, CDR2 ANQGSEA. Trimming removed 5 bases at V and 10 bases at J, with 11 bases between. This CDR3 is 10 amino acids long. In DNA form, the CDR3 reads TGCAGCGTTTGGTCCGATAACCAGTACTTC. Amino acids: CSVWSDNQYF.

This clonotype was counted ten times or more. The CDR3 DNA sequence: TGTGCCAGCAGTCACCCCTCTGAGTACGGGGCTGAGCAGTTCTTC. Translated, it gives CASSHPSEYGAEQFF. The chain uses TRBV6-5 and TRBJ2-1; the D call may be TRBD1 or TRBD2 (5 bases each). Germline values: CDR1 MNHEY, CDR2 SVGAGI. The CDR3 has 15 residues. The V end lost 5 bases, the J end lost 9 bases, and 20 bases lay between the germline ends.

This clonotype showed up just a few times. The chain couples TRBV24-1 to TRBJ2-1; 11 positions agree with TRBD1. This CDR3 is 15 amino acids long. Trimming removed 7 bases from V and 3 bases from J; junction bases left unmatched: 4. Looked up from germline, CDR1 is KGHDR and CDR2 is SFDVKD. The CDR3 spells CATSPGQGDYNEQFF. CDR3 coding DNA: TGTGCCACCAGCCCGGGACAGGGGGACTACAATGAGCAGTTCTTC.

The chain combines TRBV12-3 or TRBV12-4 with TRBJ2-3; perhaps TRBD2 as D (5 bases). Trimming took off 5 bases at V and 7 bases at J, with 13 bases between the two ends. CDR3 length equals 13 residues. In DNA form, the CDR3 reads TGTGCCAGCAGTCTCCTCCTAGCTCATACGCAGTATTTT. It yields the protein CASSLLLAHTQYF.

Here the CDR3 reads CATSRDRISTGELFF. Here the CDR3 DNA reads TGTGCCACCAGCAGAGATAGGATCAGCACCGGGGAGCTGTTTTTT. The J gene is TRBJ2-2, the V gene TRBV15; D is undetermined. Trimming took off 0 bases at V and 4 bases at J, with 9 bases between the two ends. The CDR3 runs 15 residues. CDR1 and CDR2 (germline): LNHNV, YYDKDF (reference sequence).

This clonotype was counted only a few times. This chain uses TRBV10-3 with TRBJ2-4; tentative D call: TRBD2 (6 bases). Germline V gene sequence: CDR1 ENHRY, CDR2 SYGVKD. The V and J ends lost 6 bases and 8 bases respectively, with 8 bases between them. The CDR3 loop spans 11 amino acids. The DNA of the CDR3 is TGTGCCATCAGATTAGCGGACATTCAGTACTTC. Protein sequence: CAIRLADIQYF.

The V call is TRBV7-6, the J call TRBJ2-1, with 8 bases aligning to TRBD1. This CDR3 is 15 amino acids long. Germline-derived CDR1 and CDR2 are SGHVS and FNYEAQ. V lost 1 base, J lost 6 bases, and 5 bases stayed unmatched. The chain's CDR3 is CASSLGTGIINEQFF. CDR3 sequence (DNA): TGTGCCAGCAGCTTAGGGACAGGGATAATCAATGAGCAGTTCTTC.

The chain joins TRBV5-1 to TRBJ1-2; D is perhaps TRBD1 (6 bases). This CDR3 spans 13 amino acids. CDR1 SGHRS and CDR2 YFSETQ come from the germline V gene. V lost 2 bases, J lost 7 bases, and 12 bases lay in between. The DNA of the CDR3 is TGCGCCAGCAGCTTTCGGGGGGCGCGTGGCTACACCTTC. It yields the protein CASSFRGARGYTF.

This chain links TRBV20-1 with TRBJ1-3, with 7 nucleotides matching TRBD1. Germline loops: CDR1 DFQATT, CDR2 SNEGSKA (reference sequence). J lost 0 bases, V lost 6 bases, and 8 bases had no gene match. CDR3 length equals 15 residues. CDR3 in DNA: TGCAGTGCCGCCGACAGGGTAAACTCTGGAAACACCATATATTTT. It specifies CSAADRVNSGNTIYF.

DNA of the CDR3: TGCAGTGCTAGAGACTCTAGATCCACCGGGGAGCTGTTTTTT. Translated: CSARDSRSTGELFF. The chain joins TRBV20-1 to TRBJ2-2, with D unresolved. The V end lost 0 bases, the J end lost 4 bases, and 9 bases lay between the germline ends. CDR1 is DFQATT, CDR2 SNEGSKA, per germline (reference sequence). The CDR3 loop spans 14 amino acids.

This clonotype was counted many times. The chain recombines TRBV5-1 with TRBJ2-1; D gene unclear. CDR3 size: 16 residues. Trimming pared 2 bases from V and 7 bases from J, leaving 19 bases between. Germline V gene sequence: CDR1 SGHRS, CDR2 YFSETQ. DNA for the CDR3: TGCGCCAGCAGCTTCAGACTCGGGCTCCTGGCGAATGAGCAGTTCTTC. Protein product: CASSFRLGLLANEQFF.

In its sample, this clonotype was seen many times. The V gene is TRBV5-1, the J gene TRBJ2-7; 9 bases agree with TRBD2. Germline V lookup: CDR1 SGHRS, CDR2 YFSETQ. The CDR3 runs to 13 residues. V was clipped by 3 bases and J by 2 bases; unmatched bases: 0. The CDR3: CASSSSGAYEQYF. Here the CDR3 DNA reads TGCGCCAGCAGCTCTAGCGGGGCCTACGAGCAGTACTTC.

This clonotype has just a few counts. The CDR3 coding sequence is TGTGCCAGCAGCTTAGATGCCCGGCGTGAAAAACTGTTTTTT. Its protein is CASSLDARREKLFF. The chain is built from TRBV7-2 and TRBJ1-4; D gene unclear. Germline V gene sequence: CDR1 SGHTA, CDR2 FQGNSA. Deletions cut 1 base from V and 7 bases from J, with 10 bases between. The CDR3 has 14 residues. Complete variable domain (other parts from reference TRBV7-2 and TRBJ1-4): GAGVSQSPSNKVTEKGKDVELRCDPISGHTALYWYRQSLGQGLEFLIYFQGNSAPDKSGLPSDRFSAERTGGSVSTLTIQRTQQEDSAVYLCASSLDARREKLFFGSGTQLSVL.

The chain employs TRBV6-4 and TRBJ2-1; 16 nucleotides match TRBD2. CDR1 MRHNA and CDR2 SNTAGT come from the germline V gene. This CDR3 is built from 19 residues. V lost 1 base to trimming and J lost 8 bases; unmatched junction nucleotides: 11. CDR3 in DNA: TGTGCCAGCAGTGACTTGGGACTAGCGGGGGGGATCCCCGGCCATGAGCAGTTCTTC. It encodes CASSDLGLAGGIPGHEQFF.

Many counts were recorded for this clonotype. The chain links TRBV5-5 to TRBJ2-4; possibly TRBD2 for D (6 bases). Trimming took 7 bases from V and 7 from J, leaving 21 bases between them. Germline loops: CDR1 SGHKS, CDR2 YYEKEE (reference sequence). This CDR3 has 15 residues. CDR3 sequence reads: CASGLPRGEENIQYF. The CDR3 DNA follows: TGTGCCAGCGGGCTCCCGCGCGGGGAAGAGAACATTCAGTACTTC.